Following are 10 T cell receptor beta chains from one sample sequenced in a study of CD8+CD57+ T cells in acquired aplastic anemia. Previously, flow cytometry had revealed CD8+CD57+ cell expansion in the patients chosen for sequencing. Using genomic DNA as the template, TCR beta VDJ and CDR3 profiling was carried out. MiXCR was run by TCRdb on the reads, yielding one entry per CDR3 protein. The repertoire holds some 200,000 distinct CDR3 sequences, with more than 45% as singletons. Input material: sorted CD4+, CD8+, or CD8+CD57+ T cells (not recorded which) from PBMCs. Source of these receptors: a human donor with aplastic anemia.

About this clonotype itself: One base away lies a much larger clone, so this may be a sequencing read error. The chain links TRBV7-3 to TRBJ2-2, with 11 bases lining up with TRBD2. The CDR3 loop spans 17 amino acids. The V gene's germline CDR1 is SGHTA and CDR2 FQGTGA. CDR3 sequence reads: CACSLLAGVSGTGELFF. The CDR3 DNA follows: TGTGCCTGCAGCTTACTAGCGGGAGTATCGGGCACCGGGGAGCTGTTTTTT.

The chain combines TRBV5-8 with TRBJ2-7; the D is unclear. Trimming cost V 0 bases and J 3 bases, with 10 bases left between them. From germline, CDR1 is SGHTS and CDR2 YDEGEE. The CDR3 is 14 amino acids. The CDR3 nucleotides read TGTGCCAGCAGCTTGGACGGAGAAGTCTACGAGCAGTACTTC. Protein sequence: CASSLDGEVYEQYF.

The chain is built from TRBV20-1 and TRBJ1-2; D is perhaps TRBD1 (5 bases). This CDR3 is 13 amino acids long. The germline gives CDR1 DFQATT, CDR2 SNEGSKA (reference sequence). V was shortened by 0 bases and J by 8 bases, with 13 bases between the two germline ends. The CDR3 nucleotides read TGCAGTGCTAGAGATCCAGGGAGCCTAGGCTACACCTTC. Translated, it gives CSARDPGSLGYTF.

This clonotype was found a few times. The chain carries TRBV27 and TRBJ2-7; TRBD1 agrees at 8 bases. Trimming at V came to 5 bases and at J to 5 bases, leaving 5 bases not matched to a gene. The V gene's germline CDR1 is MNHEY and CDR2 SMNVEV (reference sequence). The CDR3 sequence is 13 residues long. CDR3 sequence reads: CASSRKTGDEQYF. The CDR3 nucleotides read TGTGCCAGCAGTCGCAAGACAGGGGACGAGCAGTACTTC.

This sequence joins TRBV5-1 and TRBJ2-1; 7 nucleotides match TRBD2. The V gene end was trimmed by 3 bases and the J gene end by 7 bases; junction bases not matched to a gene: 13. The CDR3 loop spans 16 amino acids. Germline CDR1 and CDR2: SGHRS and YFSETQ. The CDR3 reads CASSSALSGMVNEQFF. The CDR3 coding sequence is TGCGCCAGCAGCTCAGCTCTGAGCGGGATGGTGAATGAGCAGTTCTTC.

The gene calls are TRBV25-1 and TRBJ2-7; perhaps TRBD2 as D (6 bases). From germline, CDR1 is MGHDK and CDR2 SYGVNS. The CDR3 has 15 residues. Trimming took off 8 bases at V and 5 bases at J, with 22 bases between the two ends. DNA of the CDR3: TGTGCCAGCTCACCCCGGGGACTGGGAAATGACGAGCAGTACTTC. Residues: CASSPRGLGNDEQYF.

This clonotype was seen a few times. V is TRBV11-2 and J is TRBJ2-5; 10 bases align to TRBD1. From germline, CDR1 is SGHAT and CDR2 FQNNGV. V lost 5 bases, J lost 4 bases, and 7 bases stayed unmatched. The CDR3 has 15 residues. The CDR3: CASSGTDRGRETQYF. The CDR3, as DNA: TGTGCCAGCAGCGGAACCGACAGGGGGCGAGAGACCCAGTACTTC.

This clonotype was counted ten times or more. The chain recombines TRBV20-1 with TRBJ2-7; 7 nucleotides match TRBD2. Trimming took 6 bases from V and 0 from J; bases not matched to a gene: 2. CDR3 length: 12 residues. CDR1 DFQATT and CDR2 SNEGSKA come from the germline V gene (reference sequence). The CDR3 nucleotides are TGCAGTGCCGGGACTAACTCCTACGAGCAGTACTTC. Translating gives CSAGTNSYEQYF.

The chain employs TRBV2 and TRBJ1-4; no clear D gene. The V gene lost 6 bases and the J gene lost 4 bases, with 9 bases spanning the gap. Germline values: CDR1 SNHLY, CDR2 FYNNEI. The CDR3 contains 13 residues. The CDR3 here is CASSGNRNEKLFF. For the CDR3, the DNA is TGTGCCAGCAGCGGTAACCGTAATGAAAAACTGTTTTTT.

This clonotype came up a few times. The V call is TRBV2, the J call TRBJ2-7; no firm D call. This CDR3 is 13 amino acids long. Trimming removed 5 bases from V and 5 bases from J, with 13 bases in between. Germline V lookup: CDR1 SNHLY, CDR2 FYNNEI. This CDR3 is CASSPRVGNEQYF. CDR3 coding DNA: TGTGCCAGCAGTCCCCGGGTGGGTAACGAGCAGTACTTC.